The next 2 T cell receptor beta chains were all read from a single sample in a study of blood T cell repertoires in COVID-19. The repertoire was sequenced with immunoSEQ multiplex PCR; TCRdb's copy has only in-frame clones and lacks some. The sample contains 200,000 to 300,000 clones, 70% to 90% of which appear only once. Sequenced sample: peripheral blood. These receptors originate from a woman aged 55 to 70 with COVID-19, enrolled during active disease.

For this clone: Additional DNA sequences in this sample encode the identical CDR3. The chain carries TRBV30 and TRBJ1-1, with 7 bases lining up with TRBD1. CDR3 length equals 14 residues. V was clipped by 2 bases and J by 1 base; unmatched bases: 4. Per the germline V gene, CDR1 is GTSNPN and CDR2 is SVGIG (reference sequence). The CDR3: CAWSTGTENTEAFF. CDR3 bases: TGTGCCTGGAGTACCGGGACAGAGAACACTGAAGCTTTCTTT.

This sequence joins TRBV18 and TRBJ2-2; the D gene is possibly TRBD2 (5 bases). The CDR3 is 15 residues long. Trimming took 1 base from V and 3 from J, leaving 9 bases between them. Looked up from germline, CDR1 is KGHSH and CDR2 is LQKENI. The CDR3 reads CASSPLPSHTGELFF. The CDR3 DNA follows: TGTGCCAGCTCACCACTCCCTAGCCACACCGGGGAGCTGTTTTTT.